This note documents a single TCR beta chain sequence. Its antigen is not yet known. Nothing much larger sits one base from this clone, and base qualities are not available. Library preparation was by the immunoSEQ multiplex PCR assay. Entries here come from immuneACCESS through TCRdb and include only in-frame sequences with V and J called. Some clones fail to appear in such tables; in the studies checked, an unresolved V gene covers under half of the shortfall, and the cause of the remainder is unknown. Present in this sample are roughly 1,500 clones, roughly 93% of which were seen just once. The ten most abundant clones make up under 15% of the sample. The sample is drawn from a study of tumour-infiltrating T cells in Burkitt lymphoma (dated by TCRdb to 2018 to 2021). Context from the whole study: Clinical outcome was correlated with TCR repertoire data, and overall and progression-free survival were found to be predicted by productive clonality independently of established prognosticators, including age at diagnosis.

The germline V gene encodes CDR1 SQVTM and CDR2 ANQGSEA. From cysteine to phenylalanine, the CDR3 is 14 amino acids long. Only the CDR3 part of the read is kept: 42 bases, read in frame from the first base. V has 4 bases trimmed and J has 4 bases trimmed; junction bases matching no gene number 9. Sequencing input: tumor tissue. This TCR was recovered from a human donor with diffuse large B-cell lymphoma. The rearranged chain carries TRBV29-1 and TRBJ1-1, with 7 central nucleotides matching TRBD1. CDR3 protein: CSVGPNPGGTEAFF. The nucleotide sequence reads TGCAGCGTTGGTCCGAACCCAGGGGGCACTGAAGCTTTCTTT.